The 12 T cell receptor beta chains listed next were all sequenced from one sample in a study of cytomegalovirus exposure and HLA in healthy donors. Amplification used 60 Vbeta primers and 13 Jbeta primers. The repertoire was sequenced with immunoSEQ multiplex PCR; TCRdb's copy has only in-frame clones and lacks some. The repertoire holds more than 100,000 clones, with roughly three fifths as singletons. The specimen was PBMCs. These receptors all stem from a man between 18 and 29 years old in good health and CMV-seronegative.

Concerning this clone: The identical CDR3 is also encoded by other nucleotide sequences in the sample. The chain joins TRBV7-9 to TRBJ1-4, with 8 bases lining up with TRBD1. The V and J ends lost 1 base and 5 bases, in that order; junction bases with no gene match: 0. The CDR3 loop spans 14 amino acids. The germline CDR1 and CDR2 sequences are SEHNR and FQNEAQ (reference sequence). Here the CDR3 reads CASSLDRGNEKLFF. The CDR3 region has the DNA TGTGCCAGCAGCTTAGACAGGGGGAATGAAAAACTGTTTTTT.

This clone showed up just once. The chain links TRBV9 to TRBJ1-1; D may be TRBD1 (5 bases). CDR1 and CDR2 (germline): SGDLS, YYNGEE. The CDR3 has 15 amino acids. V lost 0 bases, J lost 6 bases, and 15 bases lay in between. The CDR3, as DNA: TGTGCCAGCAGCGTAGGGGCAGGGCGTGGGTCTGAAGCTTTCTTT. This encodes CASSVGAGRGSEAFF.

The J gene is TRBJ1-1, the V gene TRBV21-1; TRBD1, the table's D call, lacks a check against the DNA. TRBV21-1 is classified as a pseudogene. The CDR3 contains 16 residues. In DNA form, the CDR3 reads TGTGCCAGCAGCAAAGCTTCAGAGACAGGGGACACTGAAGCTTTCTTT. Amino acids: CASSKASETGDTEAFF.

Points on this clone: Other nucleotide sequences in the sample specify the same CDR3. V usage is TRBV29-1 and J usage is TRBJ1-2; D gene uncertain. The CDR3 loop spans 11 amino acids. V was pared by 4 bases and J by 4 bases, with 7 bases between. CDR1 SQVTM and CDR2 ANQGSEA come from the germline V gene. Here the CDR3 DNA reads TGCAGCGTTGGCGGCTCCTATGGCTACACCTTC. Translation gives CSVGGSYGYTF.

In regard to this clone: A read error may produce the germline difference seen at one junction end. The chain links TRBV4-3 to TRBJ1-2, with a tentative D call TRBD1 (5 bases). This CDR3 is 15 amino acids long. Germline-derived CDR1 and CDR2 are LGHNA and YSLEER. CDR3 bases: TGCGCCAGCAGCCAAGAATGGGGGGAGGGCTATGGCTACCCCTTC. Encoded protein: CASSQEWGEGYGYPF.

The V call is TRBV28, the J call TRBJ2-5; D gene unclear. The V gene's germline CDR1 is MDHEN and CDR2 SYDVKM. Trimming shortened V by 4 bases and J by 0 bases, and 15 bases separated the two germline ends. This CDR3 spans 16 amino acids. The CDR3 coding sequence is TGTGCCAGCAGTTCCCCCGGCCCCGGGTACCAAGAGACCCAGTACTTC. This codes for CASSSPGPGYQETQYF. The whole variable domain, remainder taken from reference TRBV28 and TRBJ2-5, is DVKVTQSSRYLVKRTGEKVFLECVQDMDHENMFWYRQDPGLGLRLIYFSYDVKMKEKGDIPEGYSVSREKKERFSLILESASTNQTSMYLCASSSPGPGYQETQYFGPGTRLLVL.

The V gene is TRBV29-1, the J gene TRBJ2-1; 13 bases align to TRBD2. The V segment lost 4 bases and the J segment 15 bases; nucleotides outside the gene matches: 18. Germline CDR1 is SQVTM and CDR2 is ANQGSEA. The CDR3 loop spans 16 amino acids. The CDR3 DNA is TGCAGCGTTGTGGTAGGGGGGACTAGCGGGATGGTTCGTAGGTTCTTC. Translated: CSVVVGGTSGMVRRFF.

CDR3 protein: CASSDRTGGSGNTIYF. The CDR3 nucleotides are TGTGCCAGCAGTGACCGGACAGGGGGATCTGGAAACACCATATATTTT. The rearrangement uses TRBV2 and TRBJ1-3; TRBD1 matches at 10 bases. Germline lookup yields CDR1 SNHLY and CDR2 FYNNEI. The CDR3 contains 16 residues. J was trimmed by 1 base and V by 3 bases; bases with no gene match: 3.

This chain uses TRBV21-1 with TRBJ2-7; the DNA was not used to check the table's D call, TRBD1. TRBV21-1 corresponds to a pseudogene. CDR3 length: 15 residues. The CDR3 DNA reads TGTGCCAGCAGCAAAGAACAGGGGAACTCCTACGAGCAGTACTTC. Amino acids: CASSKEQGNSYEQYF.

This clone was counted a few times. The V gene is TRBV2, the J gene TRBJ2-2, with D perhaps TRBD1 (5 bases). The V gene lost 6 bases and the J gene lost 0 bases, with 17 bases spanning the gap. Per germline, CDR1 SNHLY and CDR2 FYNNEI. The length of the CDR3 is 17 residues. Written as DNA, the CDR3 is TGTGCCAGCAGCCCGTTGGGGCTGCACACGAACACCGGGGAGCTGTTTTTT. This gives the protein CASSPLGLHTNTGELFF.

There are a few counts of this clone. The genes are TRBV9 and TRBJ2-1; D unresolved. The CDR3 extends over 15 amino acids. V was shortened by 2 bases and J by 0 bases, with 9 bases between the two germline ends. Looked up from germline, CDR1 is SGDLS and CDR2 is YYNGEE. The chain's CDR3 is CASSVGFNSYNEQFF. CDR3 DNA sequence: TGTGCCAGCAGCGTCGGTTTCAACTCCTACAATGAGCAGTTCTTC.

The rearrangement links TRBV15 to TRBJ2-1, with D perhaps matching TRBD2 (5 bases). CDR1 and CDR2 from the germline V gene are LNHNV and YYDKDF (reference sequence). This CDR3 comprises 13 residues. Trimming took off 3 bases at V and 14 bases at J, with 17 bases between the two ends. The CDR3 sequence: CATSREVLMSEFF. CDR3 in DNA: TGTGCCACCAGCAGGGAGGTCCTTATGTCGGAGTTCTTC.